These T cell receptor beta chains were read from a single sample in a study of T cell responses to AZD1222 COVID-19 vaccine. Produced via immunoSEQ multiplex PCR; TCRdb's table is partial and in-frame only. This sample carries about 120,000 clones, 85% to 90% of them seen once, and the ten largest clones take almost 4.5%. This specimen consisted of peripheral blood, obtained on day 0 of AZD1222 vaccination. Source of these receptors: an adult in good health. The CDR3 runs from the conserved cysteine through the conserved F or W. A D gene is named only where the DNA matches it firmly. Expanded clones get a size class; other rows say once, few or many, or leave the size out.

CDR3 DNA: TGTGCCAGCAGCTCGCGGACTAGCGGGAGTTACGAGCAGTACTTC; CDR3 protein: CASSSRTSGSYEQYF; J gene: TRBJ2-7; V gene: TRBV11-2; D gene: TRBD2; clone size: once
CDR3 DNA: TGTGCCAGCAGTTCGGGACAGGGAAATTATGGCTACACCTTC; CDR3 protein: CASSSGQGNYGYTF; J gene: TRBJ1-2; V gene: TRBV6-2/TRBV6-3; D gene: TRBD1; clone size: NA
CDR3 DNA: TGTGCCAGCAGCCGCGGATATCAAGAGACCCAGTACTTC; CDR3 protein: CASSRGYQETQYF; J gene: TRBJ2-5; V gene: TRBV7-2; D gene: NA; clone size: NA
CDR3 DNA: TGTGCCAGCAGCAAGACAGGGCCCTACGAGCAGTACTTC; CDR3 protein: CASSKTGPYEQYF; J gene: TRBJ2-7; V gene: TRBV28; D gene: TRBD1; clone size: NA
CDR3 DNA: TGTGCCAGCAGCCCCGGATCCACTAGCAATCAGCCCCAGCATTTT; CDR3 protein: CASSPGSTSNQPQHF; J gene: TRBJ1-5; V gene: TRBV5-8; D gene: NA; clone size: NA
CDR3 DNA: TGTGCCAGCAGTTACGAGGGACACTCTGGAAACACCATATATTTT; CDR3 protein: CASSYEGHSGNTIYF; J gene: TRBJ1-3; V gene: TRBV6-5; D gene: NA; clone size: NA
CDR3 DNA: TGTGCCAGCAGCTTGCCAGGGCGCACCGGGGAGCTGTTTTTT; CDR3 protein: CASSLPGRTGELFF; J gene: TRBJ2-2; V gene: TRBV5-6; D gene: NA; clone size: NA
CDR3 DNA: TGTGCCAGCTCACCTCAGGGGAGGGAAGCCCATGGCTACACCTTC; CDR3 protein: CASSPQGREAHGYTF; J gene: TRBJ1-2; V gene: TRBV18; D gene: NA; clone size: NA
CDR3 DNA: TGTGCCATCGGGGAGGGTCAATATAGCAATCAGCCCCAGCATTTT; CDR3 protein: CAIGEGQYSNQPQHF; J gene: TRBJ1-5; V gene: TRBV10-3; D gene: NA; clone size: NA
CDR3 DNA: TGTGCCAGCAGAATCCGAATCGGGGGTGCAGGAGGGACGAACACTGAAGCTTTCTTT; CDR3 protein: CASRIRIGGAGGTNTEAFF; J gene: TRBJ1-1; V gene: TRBV7-8; D gene: NA; clone size: NA
CDR3 DNA: TGTGCCAGCAGCCAAGAGTGGGATTCCACTGAAGCTTTCTTT; CDR3 protein: CASSQEWDSTEAFF; J gene: TRBJ1-1; V gene: TRBV3-1/TRBV3-2; D gene: NA; clone size: NA
CDR3 DNA: TGTGCCAGTAGCGGTAGCGTCTACAATGAGCAGTTCTTC; CDR3 protein: CASSGSVYNEQFF; J gene: TRBJ2-1; V gene: TRBV19; D gene: NA; clone size: NA
CDR3 DNA: TGTGCCAGCAGCTCGGGACTAGCGGACATCAATGAGCAGTTCTTC; CDR3 protein: CASSSGLADINEQFF; J gene: TRBJ2-1; V gene: TRBV7-9; D gene: TRBD2; clone size: once